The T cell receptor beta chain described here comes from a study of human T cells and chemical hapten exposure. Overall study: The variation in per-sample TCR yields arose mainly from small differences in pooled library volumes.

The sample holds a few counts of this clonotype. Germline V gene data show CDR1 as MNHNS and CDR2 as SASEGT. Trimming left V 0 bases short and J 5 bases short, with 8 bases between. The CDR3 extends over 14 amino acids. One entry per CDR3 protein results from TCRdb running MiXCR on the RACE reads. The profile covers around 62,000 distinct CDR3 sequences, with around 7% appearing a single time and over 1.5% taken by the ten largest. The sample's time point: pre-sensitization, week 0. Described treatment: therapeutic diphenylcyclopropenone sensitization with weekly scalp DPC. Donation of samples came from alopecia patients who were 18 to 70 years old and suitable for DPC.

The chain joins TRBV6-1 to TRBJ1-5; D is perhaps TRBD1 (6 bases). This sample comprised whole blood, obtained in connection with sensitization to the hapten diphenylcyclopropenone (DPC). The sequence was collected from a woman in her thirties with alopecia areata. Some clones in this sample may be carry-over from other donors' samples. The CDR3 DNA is TGTGCCAGCAGTGAAGCTGGACAGTATCAGCCCCAGCATTTT. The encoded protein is CASSEAGQYQPQHF.